One sample yielded the 2 T cell receptor beta chains listed below, sequenced in a study of shared clonotypes between healthy human individuals. Assay used: immunoSEQ multiplex PCR; TCRdb lists only in-frame clones, some missing. The sample shows roughly 2,500,000 clones, roughly 93% of them seen only once. Material for sequencing was naive CD4+ T cells from PBMCs. Subset in this sample: CD45RA+ positively selected. The receptors were gathered from a young man in good health. Some clones in this sample may be carry-over from other donors' samples.

The sample holds a few counts of this clone. This rearrangement joins TRBV6-1 to TRBJ1-5; no clear D gene. The CDR3 covers 14 residues. V shed 1 base and J shed 6 bases, with 10 bases lying between them. From germline, CDR1 is MNHNS and CDR2 SASEGT. CDR3 DNA: TGTGCCAGCAGTGAAGTTGGGGTTATTCAGCCCCAGCATTTT. Amino acids: CASSEVGVIQPQHF.

This clone was recorded only once. The CDR3 DNA is TGCGCCAGCAGCCTCAGCACGTGGGAGACCCAGTACTTC. Amino acid sequence: CASSLSTWETQYF. The chain combines TRBV5-1 with TRBJ2-5; D call uncertain. V lost 4 bases to trimming and J lost 5 bases, with 12 bases between them. There are 13 residues in the CDR3. Per germline, CDR1 SGHRS and CDR2 YFSETQ. Using reference TRBV5-1 and TRBJ2-5 for the parts outside the CDR3, the full variable domain is KAGVTQTPRYLIKTRGQQVTLSCSPISGHRSVSWYQQTPGQGLQFLFEYFSETQRNKGNFPGRFSGRQFSNSRSEMNVSTLELGDSALYLCASSLSTWETQYFGPGTRLLVL.